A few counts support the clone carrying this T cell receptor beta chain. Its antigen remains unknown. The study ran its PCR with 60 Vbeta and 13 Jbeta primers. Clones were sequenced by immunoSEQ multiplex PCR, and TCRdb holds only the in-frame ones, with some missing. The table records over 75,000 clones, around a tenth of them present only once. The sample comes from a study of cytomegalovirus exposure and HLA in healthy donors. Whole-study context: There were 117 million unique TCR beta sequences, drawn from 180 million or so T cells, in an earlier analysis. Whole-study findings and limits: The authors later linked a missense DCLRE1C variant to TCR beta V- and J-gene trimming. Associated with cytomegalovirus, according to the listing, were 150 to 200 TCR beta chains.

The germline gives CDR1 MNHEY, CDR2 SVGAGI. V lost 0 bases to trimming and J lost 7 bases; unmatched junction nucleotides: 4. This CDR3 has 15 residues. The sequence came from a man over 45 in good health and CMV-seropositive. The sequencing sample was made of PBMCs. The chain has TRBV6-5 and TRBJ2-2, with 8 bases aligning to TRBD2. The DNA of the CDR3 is TGTGCCAGCAGTTACTCTCGGGAGGGTCGCGGGGAGCTGTTTTTT. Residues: CASSYSREGRGELFF.